The 6 T cell receptor beta chains presented below share a single source sample, sequenced in a study of T cell responses to AZD1222 COVID-19 vaccine. Sequenced by immunoSEQ multiplex PCR; TCRdb stores in-frame clones only, minus some. The sample shows about 200,000 clones, approximately 89% of them seen only once. The source material was peripheral blood, sampled 28 days after the second AZD1222 dose. Source of these receptors: an adult who received the AZD1222 COVID-19 vaccine.

The chain combines TRBV5-4 with TRBJ1-2; D not resolved. The V gene's germline CDR1 is SGHNT and CDR2 YYREEE (reference sequence). Trimming took off 2 bases at V and 2 bases at J, with 10 bases between the two ends. The CDR3 loop spans 14 amino acids. The CDR3 sequence is CASSLNAGNYGYTF. CDR3 in DNA: TGTGCCAGCAGCTTAAACGCGGGAAACTATGGCTACACCTTC.

The V call is TRBV7-2, the J call TRBJ1-6; 9 nucleotides line up with TRBD1. Germline V gene data show CDR1 as SGHTA and CDR2 as FQGNSA. This CDR3 is built from 15 residues. The J segment lost 7 bases and the V segment lost 5 bases, leaving 6 bases of the junction unmatched. CDR3 protein: CASSPLGQGNSPLHF. The DNA of the CDR3 is TGTGCCAGCAGCCCTCTCGGACAGGGGAATTCACCCCTCCACTTT.

The chain couples TRBV5-1 to TRBJ2-1; D is perhaps TRBD1 or TRBD2 (5 bases each). Trimming stripped 5 bases from V and 4 bases from J, with 13 bases between. Looked up from germline, CDR1 is SGHRS and CDR2 is YFSETQ. This CDR3 is 14 amino acids long. The CDR3 sequence: CASRQGDGYNEQFF. CDR3 sequence (DNA): TGCGCCAGCAGACAAGGGGACGGGTACAATGAGCAGTTCTTC.

V is TRBV12-3 or TRBV12-4 and J is TRBJ1-1; possible D gene TRBD1, 5 bases. Trimming cost V 5 bases and J 2 bases, with 9 bases left between them. The CDR3 loop spans 13 amino acids. The CDR3 DNA reads as TGTGCCAGCAGTCTACAGGATAACACTGAAGCTTTCTTT. Translation: CASSLQDNTEAFF.

The table lists this clone with a count of one. The rearrangement uses TRBV7-2 and TRBJ1-6; D gene unclear. The germline CDR1 and CDR2 sequences are SGHTA and FQGNSA. The CDR3 has 14 residues. The V and J ends lost 1 base and 7 bases respectively, with 8 bases between them. The CDR3 DNA reads TGTGCCAGCAGCTTAGTCCGTTCCAATTCACCCCTCCACTTT. Protein product: CASSLVRSNSPLHF.

The chain combines TRBV19 with TRBJ2-7, with D unresolved. The V end was cut by 2 bases, the J end by 0 bases, with 5 bases between. This CDR3 spans 13 amino acids. Per the germline V gene, CDR1 is LNHDA and CDR2 is SQIVND (reference sequence). CDR3 residues: CASSISYSYEQYF. CDR3 bases: TGTGCCAGTAGTATAAGCTACTCCTACGAGCAGTACTTC.